This T cell receptor (beta chain) is drawn from a study of shared clonotypes between healthy human individuals. Clones were sequenced by immunoSEQ multiplex PCR, and TCRdb holds only the in-frame ones, with some missing. Of a few million clones listed, 93% are singletons. Healthy adults negative for HIV, lacking recent acute infections or vaccinations, served as donors. It was into CD45RA+ naive and CD45RA-negative memory subsets that the CD4+ cells were split. The ends were cut back, 5 bases at V and 4 bases at J, with 14 bases in the middle. The CDR3 runs to 14 residues. CDR1 is SGHRS and CDR2 is YFSETQ in the germline V gene.

The chain employs TRBV5-1 and TRBJ2-3; tentatively, D is TRBD1 (5 bases). The clonotype comes from a man aged 18 to 35 in good health. Some clones in this sample may be carry-over from other donors' samples. Source material: naive CD4+ T cells from PBMCs. Subset denoted: CD45RA+ positively selected. The CDR3 region has the DNA TGCGCCAGCAGGGGGCGCTCAGAAGCAGATACGCAGTATTTT. Protein product: CASRGRSEADTQYF.